This T cell receptor beta chain was recorded in a study of blood T cells in healthy people across ages. General study points: Older age went with lower TCR beta diversity per million T cells, in a roughly linear way.

This clonotype was counted a few times. Antigen unknown. V lost 0 bases and J lost 4, with 7 bases in between. This CDR3 has 14 amino acids. Germline values: CDR1 LGHDT, CDR2 YNNKEL (reference sequence). Through a sample-barcoded 5' primer and a J-beta primer mix, a second PCR was run for roughly 6 to 11 cycles. TCRdb fed the 5' RACE reads into MiXCR, producing one record per CDR3 protein. This table has more than 1,400,000 distinct CDR3 sequences, approximately 38% appearing once. The people who gave samples were healthy Caucasians from Russia, aged about 6 to 95. This TCR came from a woman aged 18 to 35 in good health. The chain has TRBV3-1 and TRBJ2-1, with D unclear. The sample was blood. Here the CDR3 DNA reads TGTGCCAGCAGCCAAGATGTACTATACAATGAGCAGTTCTTC. Amino acid sequence: CASSQDVLYNEQFF.